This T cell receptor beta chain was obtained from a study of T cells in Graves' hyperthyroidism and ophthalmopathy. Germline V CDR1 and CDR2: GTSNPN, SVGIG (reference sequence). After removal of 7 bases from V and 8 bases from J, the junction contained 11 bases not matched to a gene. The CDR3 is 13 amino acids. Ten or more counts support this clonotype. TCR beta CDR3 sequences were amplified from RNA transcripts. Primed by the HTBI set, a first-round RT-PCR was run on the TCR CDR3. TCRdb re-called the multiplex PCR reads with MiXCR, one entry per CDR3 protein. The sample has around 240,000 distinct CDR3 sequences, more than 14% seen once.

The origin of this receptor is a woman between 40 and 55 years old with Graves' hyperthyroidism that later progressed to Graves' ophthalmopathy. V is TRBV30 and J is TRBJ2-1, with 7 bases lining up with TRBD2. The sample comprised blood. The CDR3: CAYFSGRGDEQFF. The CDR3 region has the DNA TGTGCCTACTTTAGCGGGCGCGGGGATGAGCAGTTCTTC.